The 8 T cell receptor beta chains below come from one sample, sequenced in a study of CD8 T cells in ankylosing spondylitis. MiXCR, applied by TCRdb to the 5' RACE reads, yields one record per CDR3 protein. The table lists 40,000 to 50,000 distinct CDR3 sequences, under 5% of them singletons, with over 3% in the top ten. The sample was blood, either unsorted or a sorted T cell fraction (not recorded which). The receptors derive from a female donor with ankylosing spondylitis or in good health (not recorded which).

This clonotype was seen repeatedly, ten times or more. The rearrangement joins TRBV9 to TRBJ1-2; 11 bases are a match to TRBD1. Per the germline V gene, CDR1 is SGDLS and CDR2 is YYNGEE. The CDR3 totals 14 residues. The V and J ends lost 6 bases and 5 bases, in that order; junction bases with no gene match: 6. The CDR3 sequence is CASTRTGGIYGYTF. CDR3 sequence (DNA): TGTGCCAGCACCAGGACAGGGGGCATTTATGGCTACACCTTC.

Ten or more counts support this clonotype. The CDR3 sequence is CASSVGGGTQPQHF. The CDR3 coding sequence is TGTGCCAGCAGCGTTGGAGGGGGCACTCAGCCCCAGCATTTT. The V gene is TRBV9, the J gene TRBJ1-5, with TRBD1 matching over 7 bases. Germline V gene lookup returns CDR1 SGDLS and CDR2 YYNGEE. This CDR3 has 14 amino acids. V shed 2 bases and J 6 bases; nucleotides not matched to a gene: 5.

This clonotype was counted at least ten times. The J gene is TRBJ1-1, the V gene TRBV9; D is undetermined. Germline CDR1 is SGDLS and CDR2 is YYNGEE. This CDR3 region has 13 residues. V lost 3 bases and J lost 0, with 6 bases in between. CDR3 DNA: TGTGCCAGCAGCGGGATCATGAACACTGAAGCTTTCTTT. It translates to CASSGIMNTEAFF. Filled out from reference TRBV9 and TRBJ1-1, the complete variable domain reads DSGVTQTPKHLITATGQRVTLRCSPRSGDLSVYWYQQSLDQGLQFLIQYYNGEERAKGNILERFSAQQFPDLHSELNLSSLELGDSALYFCASSGIMNTEAFFGQGTRLTVV.

This clonotype was picked up many times. The V and J genes are TRBV9 and TRBJ1-1; D perhaps matches TRBD1 (5 bases). The germline gives CDR1 SGDLS, CDR2 YYNGEE. Deletions cut 3 bases from V and 6 bases from J, with 12 bases between. The CDR3 length is 13 residues. CDR3 sequence reads: CASSAGGWAEAFF. CDR3 DNA: TGTGCCAGCAGCGCGGGGGGTTGGGCTGAAGCTTTCTTT.

This clonotype occurred many times. This rearrangement joins TRBV9 to TRBJ1-4; no firm D call. This CDR3 spans 13 amino acids. The germline V gene encodes CDR1 SGDLS and CDR2 YYNGEE. The V end was cut by 3 bases, the J end by 8 bases, with 11 bases between. CDR3 sequence reads: CASSGPGPEKLFF. The CDR3, as DNA: TGTGCCAGCAGCGGGCCGGGCCCGGAAAAACTGTTTTTT.

This clonotype was recorded at least ten times. The chain combines TRBV9 with TRBJ2-1; D gene uncertain. In germline, CDR1 is SGDLS, CDR2 YYNGEE. The V end lost 2 bases, the J end lost 5 bases, and 8 bases lay between the germline ends. The CDR3 runs to 13 residues. CDR3 nucleotides: TGTGCCAGCAGCGTTGGGTCTCACAATGAGCAGTTCTTC. Translating it yields CASSVGSHNEQFF.

This clonotype was counted ten times or more. V and J are TRBV9 and TRBJ2-2; 11 bases fit TRBD2. CDR3 length equals 17 residues. CDR1 is SGDLS, CDR2 YYNGEE, per germline. The V segment lost 4 bases and the J segment 4 bases; nucleotides outside the gene matches: 9. CDR3 in DNA: TGTGCCAGCAGCCCAGAGGGTAGCGGGGGGGCCACCGGGGAGCTGTTTTTT. Translated, it gives CASSPEGSGGATGELFF.

The table lists this clonotype with a few counts. The CDR3 here is CASSVGSSEFAEQYF. CDR3 nucleotide sequence: TGTGCCAGCAGCGTAGGATCTAGCGAATTCGCCGAGCAGTACTTC. The rearrangement uses TRBV9 and TRBJ2-7; TRBD2 might be the D (6 bases). Germline V gene data show CDR1 as SGDLS and CDR2 as YYNGEE. Trimming removed 0 bases from V and 6 bases from J, with 16 bases in between. The CDR3 totals 15 residues. Looking up the rest from reference TRBV9 and TRBJ2-7 gives the full variable domain: DSGVTQTPKHLITATGQRVTLRCSPRSGDLSVYWYQQSLDQGLQFLIQYYNGEERAKGNILERFSAQQFPDLHSELNLSSLELGDSALYFCASSVGSSEFAEQYFGPGTRLTVT.